The entry below describes one T cell receptor beta chain. In the authors' workflow: Using reference gene primer amplification, nucleated cell counts were estimated. The table came from immunoSEQ multiplex PCR; TCRdb's copy has only in-frame clones and leaves some out. D and trimming come from the DNA, and the V and J calls and clone size come from that table. The sample includes about 110,000 clones, 75% to 90% of them seen just once. This entry comes from a study of blood T cell repertoires in COVID-19. Study overall: Donors in the United States, Italy and Spain gave samples during acute or convalescent COVID-19. PBMCs, B-cell-depleted T cells, or T cells provided the cDNA or gDNA that made up the material.

This CDR3 region has 15 residues. Per the germline V gene, CDR1 is SGHTA and CDR2 is FQGNSA. The trim removed 5 bases at V and 5 bases at J, leaving 9 bases unmatched. The sequenced material came from peripheral blood. The V and J genes are TRBV7-2 and TRBJ2-5; 9 bases align to TRBD1. This receptor was obtained from a woman aged 55 to 70 with COVID-19, enrolled during active disease. CDR3 DNA: TGTGCCAGCAGCCCTAGCCCGGACAGGGGTGAGACCCAGTACTTC. Translated, it gives CASSPSPDRGETQYF.